These 25 T cell receptor beta chains were sequenced from one sample in a study of identical twins. In TCRdb, the 5' RACE reads were re-called with MiXCR into one record per CDR3 protein. The sample lists hundreds of thousands of distinct CDR3 sequences, about 7.1% occurring once. A further study also used this sample, focusing on yellow fever vaccine responses in identical twins.

The source material was PBMCs. These receptors came from a woman under 30 in good health.

This clonotype turned up a few times. The V and J genes are TRBV28 and TRBJ1-6; D unclear. There are 14 residues in the CDR3. Trimming shortened V by 8 bases and J by 4 bases, and 12 bases separated the two germline ends. Germline V gives CDR1 MDHEN, CDR2 SYDVKM. CDR3: CASVVGTYNSPLHF. CDR3 bases: TGTGCCAGCGTAGTGGGAACATATAATTCACCCCTCCACTTT.

This clonotype was seen many times. CDR3: CSVEPSTDTQYF. The CDR3 bases are TGCAGCGTTGAGCCGAGCACAGATACGCAGTATTTT. V is TRBV29-1 and J is TRBJ2-3; D uncertain. Germline V gene lookup returns CDR1 SQVTM and CDR2 ANQGSEA. V gave up 3 bases and J gave up 0 bases, with 4 bases separating them. CDR3 length: 12 residues.

The chain joins TRBV24-1 to TRBJ2-1; 15 positions match TRBD2. Germline V gives CDR1 KGHDR, CDR2 SFDVKD. The CDR3 spans 20 residues. The V segment lost 3 bases and the J segment 1 base; nucleotides outside the gene matches: 9. In DNA form, the CDR3 reads TGTGCCACCAGTGATCCCGGACTAGCGGGAGGGTCAGGGTCCTACAATGAGCAGTTCTTC. Protein sequence: CATSDPGLAGGSGSYNEQFF.

This clonotype was detected many times. The chain joins TRBV12-3 or TRBV12-4 to TRBJ2-3; 9 bases are shared with TRBD2. The CDR3 covers 16 residues. The J segment lost 7 bases and the V segment lost 3 bases, leaving 11 bases of the junction unmatched. In DNA form, the CDR3 reads TGTGCCAGCAGTTTCACTCCGGCGGGAGGGCGGAATACGCAGTATTTT. Translating gives CASSFTPAGGRNTQYF.

This clonotype was picked up many times. The chain uses TRBV7-8 and TRBJ1-6; no firm D call. CDR1 is SGHVS and CDR2 is FQNEAQ in the germline V gene. The CDR3 spans 15 residues. Trimming pared 1 base from V and 4 bases from J, leaving 8 bases between. The DNA for the CDR3 is TGTGCCAGCAGCTTAGGACTTCCTTATAATTCACCCCTCCACTTT. This translates into CASSLGLPYNSPLHF.

This clonotype was recorded a few times. The chain has TRBV12-3 or TRBV12-4 and TRBJ1-6; unclear D gene. The CDR3 totals 15 residues. The V end was cut by 3 bases, the J end by 8 bases, with 14 bases between. The CDR3 DNA reads as TGTGCCAGCAGTTTCGTGTCGGGCAGTTATTCACCCCTCCACTTT. Its protein is CASSFVSGSYSPLHF.

In its sample, this clonotype was seen a few times. The chain combines TRBV27 with TRBJ2-7; no reliable D call. The V end was cut by 0 bases, the J end by 1 base, with 7 bases between. Per germline, CDR1 MNHEY and CDR2 SMNVEV (reference sequence). This CDR3 is built from 14 residues. CDR3 sequence: CASSLSFLSYEQYF. DNA of the CDR3: TGTGCCAGCAGTTTATCCTTTCTGTCCTACGAGCAGTACTTC.

This clonotype was seen only a few times. CDR3 loop: CSAWPLFAGNEQFF. The CDR3 DNA is TGCAGTGCTTGGCCCCTATTCGCGGGAAATGAGCAGTTCTTC. The chain is built from TRBV20-1 and TRBJ2-1; TRBD2 might be the D (6 bases). Germline loops: CDR1 DFQATT, CDR2 SNEGSKA (reference sequence). V lost 5 bases and J lost 7, with 18 bases in between. The CDR3 length is 14 residues.

In regard to this clonotype: No conserved phenylalanine or tryptophan ends this CDR3, so it is likely a read error. No DNA is shown, since the ends of the CDR3 on it are uncertain; the CDR3 is the one TCRdb lists. The V gene is TRBV27, the J gene TRBJ1-6. Germline V gene data show CDR1 as MNHEY and CDR2 as SMNVEV (reference sequence). The CDR3 sequence runs 8 residues, both termini included. The CDR3 reads CASSLPGL.

Of note for this clonotype: The junction does not match germline at one end; this may be a read error. The J gene is TRBJ2-1, the V gene TRBV20-1; 7 positions agree with TRBD2. Germline V gene data show CDR1 as DFQATT and CDR2 as SNEGSKA (reference sequence). The CDR3 is 16 residues long. CDR3 amino acids: CCARDAGGRAYNEQFF. CDR3 DNA sequence: TGCTGTGCTAGAGATGCTGGCGGGAGAGCCTACAATGAGCAGTTCTTC.

The chain joins TRBV2 to TRBJ2-7; 8 bases are shared with TRBD2. CDR3 length equals 17 residues. Germline values: CDR1 SNHLY, CDR2 FYNNEI. Trimming removed 2 bases from V and 3 bases from J; junction bases left unmatched: 12. CDR3 region: CASSERGVGRADYEQYF. DNA of the CDR3: TGTGCCAGCAGTGAACGCGGTGTCGGGAGGGCCGACTACGAGCAGTACTTC.

This clonotype was observed a few times. The CDR3: CASSWEGENNQPQHF. The DNA for the CDR3 is TGCGCCAGCAGCTGGGAAGGGGAAAACAATCAGCCCCAGCATTTT. The gene calls are TRBV5-1 and TRBJ1-5, with a possible D match to TRBD1 (5 bases). Germline V gene sequence: CDR1 SGHRS, CDR2 YFSETQ. CDR3 length equals 15 residues. Between the trimmed V and J ends, which lost 3 bases and 3 bases, there was a span of 13 bases.

This clonotype was seen at least ten times. The chain uses TRBV7-8 and TRBJ2-1; possible D gene TRBD2, 5 bases. The CDR3 length is 12 residues. Looked up from germline, CDR1 is SGHVS and CDR2 is FQNEAQ. The V gene lost 5 bases and the J gene lost 9 bases, with 11 bases spanning the gap. The CDR3 spells CASSPPTTEQFF. Written as DNA, the CDR3 is TGTGCCAGCAGCCCTCCGACTACTGAGCAGTTCTTC.

This clonotype was counted many times. The genes are TRBV12-3 or TRBV12-4 and TRBJ2-3; 7 bases align to TRBD2. Trimming cost V 8 bases and J 3 bases; bases outside gene matches: 8. The CDR3 spans 14 residues. The DNA of the CDR3 is TGTGCCAGCGTCCGCAGCGGGGTGACAGATACGCAGTATTTT. Protein product: CASVRSGVTDTQYF.

This clonotype was counted at least ten times. This chain uses TRBV5-6 with TRBJ2-7; 7 bases map to TRBD1. CDR1 and CDR2 from the germline V gene are SGHDT and YYEEEE. CDR3 length equals 15 residues. The J segment lost 3 bases and the V segment lost 2 bases, leaving 8 bases of the junction unmatched. CDR3 in amino acids: CASSFPGTEFYEQYF. CDR3 coding DNA: TGTGCCAGCAGCTTTCCCGGGACAGAGTTCTACGAGCAGTACTTC.

This clonotype was seen a few times. This chain joins TRBV5-6 and TRBJ2-7; 13 bases match TRBD2. The CDR3 spans 15 residues. Per germline, CDR1 SGHDT and CDR2 YYEEEE. Losses at the gene ends were 2 bases for V and 4 bases for J; bases not matched to a gene: 3. In DNA, the CDR3 is TGTGCCAGCAGCTTCCGGACTAGCGGGAGATACGAGCAGTACTTC. Translated, it gives CASSFRTSGRYEQYF.

This clonotype showed up many times. This chain links TRBV12-3 or TRBV12-4 with TRBJ1-5; possibly TRBD1 for D (6 bases). Trimming left V 6 bases short and J 4 bases short, with 16 bases between. The CDR3 runs to 15 residues. CDR3 in DNA: TGTGCCAGCAGCCTTACAGGGATGGGAAATCAGCCCCAGCATTTT. This encodes CASSLTGMGNQPQHF.

This clonotype showed up many times. This chain uses TRBV24-1 with TRBJ2-1; 12 bases are a match to TRBD2. The CDR3 spans 19 residues. The V segment lost 2 bases and the J segment 3 bases; nucleotides outside the gene matches: 10. CDR1 is KGHDR and CDR2 is SFDVKD in the germline V gene. DNA for the CDR3: TGTGCCACCAGTGATTCCCGACTAGCGGGAGCATCTGGCTACAATGAGCAGTTCTTC. Residues: CATSDSRLAGASGYNEQFF.

This clonotype was detected only a few times. The rearrangement links TRBV20-1 to TRBJ2-5; a weak D match, TRBD1 (6 bases). V dropped 5 bases and J dropped 0 bases, with 10 bases sitting between them. Germline V gene lookup returns CDR1 DFQATT and CDR2 SNEGSKA (reference sequence). This CDR3 spans 13 amino acids. The CDR3 sequence is CSADRDNQETQYF. CDR3 bases: TGCAGTGCTGACCGGGACAACCAAGAGACCCAGTACTTC.

This clonotype was seen at least ten times. This chain uses TRBV29-1 with TRBJ2-1; D is ambiguous. Germline V gene sequence: CDR1 SQVTM, CDR2 ANQGSEA. Between the trimmed V and J ends, which lost 4 bases and 5 bases, there was a span of 18 bases. The CDR3 is 15 amino acids. The CDR3 loop is CSVGYLGWGNNEQFF. The CDR3 coding sequence is TGCAGCGTTGGGTATCTGGGTTGGGGAAACAATGAGCAGTTCTTC.

This clonotype has just a few counts. The gene calls are TRBV5-1 and TRBJ2-1, with 14 bases matching TRBD2. Germline trimming cut 4 bases from V and 7 bases from J; bases unmatched to any gene: 7. This CDR3 has 16 amino acids. Germline values: CDR1 SGHRS, CDR2 YFSETQ. In DNA, the CDR3 is TGCGCCAGCAGCCCACCCGGGACTAGCGGGGGTAATGAGCAGTTCTTC. As protein: CASSPPGTSGGNEQFF.

This clonotype has a count of ten or more. The chain couples TRBV5-1 to TRBJ2-1; 7 bases agree with TRBD2. The germline gives CDR1 SGHRS, CDR2 YFSETQ. The CDR3 sequence is 15 residues long. J gave up 5 bases and V 0 bases, and 5 bases lay outside the gene matches. CDR3 protein: CASSLDGTMNNEQFF. The CDR3 region has the DNA TGCGCCAGCAGCTTGGATGGGACTATGAACAATGAGCAGTTCTTC.

This chain connects TRBV7-9 to TRBJ2-7, with D tentatively TRBD1 (6 bases). The CDR3 extends over 14 amino acids. CDR1 is SEHNR and CDR2 is FQNEAQ in the germline V gene (reference sequence). The ends were cut back, 4 bases at V and 0 bases at J, with 10 bases in the middle. CDR3 bases: TGTGCCAGCAGCTCCCGGGACAACTCCTACGAGCAGTACTTC. It specifies CASSSRDNSYEQYF.

The chain is built from TRBV28 and TRBJ2-4; a possible D gene is TRBD1 (6 bases). The V gene lost 6 bases and the J gene lost 6 bases, with 12 bases spanning the gap. The CDR3 consists of 13 residues. CDR1 and CDR2 from the germline V gene are MDHEN and SYDVKM. This CDR3 reads CASRSGQRNIQYF. The CDR3 DNA reads TGTGCCAGCAGGTCTGGACAGAGAAACATTCAGTACTTC.

This rearrangement joins TRBV12-3 or TRBV12-4 to TRBJ1-4, with TRBD1 matching 11 bases. The CDR3 covers 14 residues. The V gene end was trimmed by 10 bases and the J gene end by 7 bases; junction bases not matched to a gene: 8. The CDR3 reads CATQRTGGVEKLFF. The CDR3 nucleotides are TGTGCCACGCAAAGGACAGGGGGCGTTGAAAAACTGTTTTTT.